The rows below give T cell receptor beta chains drawn from one sample of a study of blood T cell repertoires in COVID-19. Clones were sequenced by immunoSEQ multiplex PCR, and TCRdb holds only the in-frame ones, with some missing. The table has roughly 380,000 clones, more than 70% seen once. The specimen was PBMCs or T cells enriched from blood (not recorded which). These receptors were collected from a young woman who had been exposed to COVID-19. Both conserved end residues are part of each CDR3. The D gene is left open where the match is weak. For some rows the clone size is stated as once, few or many, or as a class when expanded; others skip it.

V gene	J gene	D gene	clone size	CDR3 protein	CDR3 DNA
TRBV12-5	TRBJ2-6	NA	NA	CASGLVHTGSSGANVLTF	TGTGCTAGTGGTTTGGTACATACAGGGAGCTCTGGGGCCAACGTCCTGACTTTC
TRBV2	TRBJ2-7	NA	NA	CAGAYTRGYEQYF	TGTGCCGGAGCCTATACCCGAGGGTACGAGCAGTACTTC
TRBV4-1	TRBJ2-5	TRBD2	NA	CASSQGGGQETQYF	TGCGCCAGCAGCCAGGGGGGGGGCCAAGAGACCCAGTACTTC
TRBV19	TRBJ1-5	NA	NA	CASTYLGSGPQHF	TGTGCCAGTACTTATCTGGGCTCAGGGCCCCAGCATTTT
TRBV7-2	TRBJ2-1	TRBD2	once	CASSPPGLAVWNEQFF	TGTGCCAGCAGCCCACCGGGACTAGCGGTCTGGAATGAGCAGTTCTTC
TRBV28	TRBJ1-5	TRBD1	NA	CASSRQGGNQPQHF	TGTGCCAGCAGTCGACAGGGCGGCAATCAGCCCCAGCATTTT
TRBV14	TRBJ1-1	TRBD1	NA	CASGRTGKTEAFF	TGTGCCAGCGGGCGGACAGGGAAGACTGAAGCTTTCTTT
TRBV5-1	TRBJ1-3	NA	NA	CASRVGADSGNTIYF	TGCGCCAGCAGGGTCGGAGCCGACTCTGGAAACACCATATATTTT
TRBV5-4	TRBJ2-5	NA	NA	CASSPRGETQYF	TGTGCCAGCAGCCCTCGGGGGGAGACCCAGTACTTC
TRBV19	TRBJ2-2	TRBD2	NA	CASSPLAPGLNTGELFF	TGTGCCAGTAGTCCGCTAGCCCCGGGACTAAACACCGGGGAGCTGTTTTTT
TRBV6-5	TRBJ2-1	TRBD2	NA	CASRTRTSKNEQFF	TGTGCCAGCAGAACCCGGACTAGCAAGAATGAGCAGTTCTTC
TRBV21-1	TRBJ1-6	NA	NA	CASSSRPRSSYNSPLHF	TGTGCCAGCAGCTCCCGACCGAGGAGCTCCTATAATTCACCCCTCCACTTT
TRBV6-5	TRBJ1-1	TRBD1	NA	CASSLGQGNTEAFF	TGTGCCAGCAGTTTAGGACAGGGAAACACTGAAGCTTTCTTT
TRBV5-5	TRBJ1-5	TRBD1	NA	CASSLGGTGDQPQHF	TGTGCCAGCAGCTTGGGGGGGACAGGGGATCAGCCCCAGCATTTT
TRBV6-5	TRBJ1-3	NA	NA	CASSEGWGGNTIYF	TGTGCCAGCAGCGAGGGTTGGGGAGGAAACACCATATATTTT
TRBV18	TRBJ1-5	NA	once	CASSPRSGGSDQPQHF	TGTGCCAGCTCACCAAGGTCGGGGGGGTCGGATCAGCCCCAGCATTTT
TRBV7-8	TRBJ2-5	TRBD2	NA	CASSWGGSETQYF	TGTGCCAGCAGCTGGGGGGGTTCAGAGACCCAGTACTTC
TRBV27	TRBJ2-7	TRBD1	NA	CASGRQGASYEQYF	TGTGCCAGCGGTCGACAGGGGGCTTCCTACGAGCAGTACTTC
TRBV9	TRBJ2-1	TRBD2	NA	CASSVSGRADNEQFF	TGTGCCAGCAGCGTTAGCGGGAGGGCAGACAATGAGCAGTTCTTC
TRBV9	TRBJ2-2	TRBD2	once	CASSEGLAGLMNTGELFF	TGTGCCAGCAGCGAGGGACTAGCGGGCCTCATGAACACCGGGGAGCTGTTTTTT
TRBV19	TRBJ1-4	TRBD1	NA	CASSAGQGTNEKLFF	TGTGCCAGTAGTGCCGGACAGGGGACTAATGAAAAACTGTTTTTT
TRBV3-1/TRBV3-2	TRBJ1-6	TRBD1	NA	CASSQAETGPNSPLHF	TGTGCCAGCAGCCAAGCTGAGACAGGGCCTAATTCACCCCTCCACTTT
TRBV19	TRBJ1-4	TRBD1	few	CASSPRDRGEKLFF	TGTGCCAGTAGTCCCCGAGACAGGGGTGAAAAACTGTTTTTT
TRBV19	TRBJ2-7	TRBD2	NA	CASRGLAGGSYEQYF	TGTGCCAGTAGGGGACTAGCGGGAGGGAGTTACGAGCAGTACTTC
TRBV9	TRBJ2-5	TRBD2	NA	CASSVGLAGGETQYF	TGTGCCAGCAGCGTAGGGCTAGCGGGAGGAGAGACCCAGTACTTC
TRBV2	TRBJ2-7	NA	NA	CASTDMPGVSYEQYF	TGTGCCAGCACTGACATGCCAGGGGTCTCCTACGAGCAGTACTTC
TRBV4-1	TRBJ2-3	TRBD2	NA	CASSQDESSGYRTDTQYF	TGCGCCAGCAGCCAAGATGAAAGTAGCGGGTACCGCACAGATACGCAGTATTTT
TRBV28	TRBJ2-3	TRBD2	NA	CASSPTKRLAGVTDTQYF	TGTGCCAGCAGTCCAACAAAAAGACTAGCGGGGGTCACAGATACGCAGTATTTT
TRBV10-3	TRBJ1-2	TRBD1	NA	CAIPGQSRSGYTF	TGTGCCATTCCGGGACAGAGTAGGTCTGGCTACACCTTC
TRBV24-1	TRBJ1-2	TRBD1	NA	CATSQTGLYGYTF	TGTGCCACCAGTCAGACAGGGCTCTATGGCTACACCTTC
TRBV10-1	TRBJ2-2	NA	NA	CASSGTGELFF	TGCGCCAGCAGCGGGACCGGGGAGCTGTTTTTT
TRBV10-3	TRBJ2-7	TRBD2	NA	CAISEGLAGGEPYEQYF	TGTGCCATCAGTGAGGGCCTAGCGGGAGGTGAACCCTACGAGCAGTACTTC
TRBV11-3	TRBJ2-3	NA	NA	CASSLEASRHTQYF	TGTGCCAGCAGCTTAGAAGCTAGCCGCCATACGCAGTATTTT
TRBV5-1	TRBJ2-1	TRBD2	NA	CASSPGLAGYNEQFF	TGCGCCAGCAGCCCGGGACTAGCGGGGTACAATGAGCAGTTCTTC
TRBV18	TRBJ2-7	NA	NA	CASSTNRVIGEQYF	TGTGCCAGCTCAACAAACAGGGTAATTGGCGAGCAGTACTTC
TRBV28	TRBJ2-7	NA	NA	CASSLGLGGSSFEQYF	TGTGCCAGCAGTTTAGGTTTGGGGGGTTCGTCGTTCGAGCAGTACTTC
TRBV18	TRBJ2-7	TRBD1	NA	CASSPSQGAPYEQYF	TGTGCCAGCTCACCATCACAGGGGGCCCCCTACGAGCAGTACTTC
TRBV7-6	TRBJ2-7	NA	NA	CASSLSGVEAYEQYF	TGTGCCAGCAGCTTATCAGGGGTCGAAGCCTACGAGCAGTACTTC
TRBV15	TRBJ1-2	NA	NA	CATSSDSDYGYTF	TGTGCCACCAGCAGCGACAGTGACTATGGCTACACCTTC
TRBV9	TRBJ2-2	TRBD1	NA	CASSVAPGQENTGELFF	TGTGCCAGCAGCGTAGCCCCGGGACAGGAGAACACCGGGGAGCTGTTTTTT
TRBV7-2	TRBJ1-1	NA	NA	CASSQQRNTEAFF	TGTGCCAGCAGCCAACAGAGGAACACTGAAGCTTTCTTT